This T cell receptor beta chain was captured in a study of blood T cell repertoires in COVID-19. Study information: The United States, Italy and Spain were the sources of the acute and convalescent COVID-19 samples. Nucleic acid was either cDNA or gDNA, and it came from T cells, B-cell-depleted T cells, or PBMCs.

With regard to this clone: Additional DNA sequences in this sample encode the identical CDR3.

Germline CDR1 and CDR2: SGHRS and YFSETQ. V dropped 0 bases and J dropped 6; count of bases not matched to a gene: 0. CDR3 size: 14 residues. As handled by the study authors: For nucleated cells, counts were estimated from reference gene primer amplification. This table comes from immunoSEQ multiplex PCR, and its TCRdb copy is limited to in-frame clones, with some not included. The V and J calls and the clone size are those of that table, but D and trimming were determined from the DNA. The sample lists over 130,000 clones, more than 65% occurring once. The receptor comes from a human donor in a cohort sampled during active COVID-19. This chain connects TRBV5-1 to TRBJ1-5; 10 nucleotides match TRBD1. The source material was peripheral blood. The DNA of the CDR3 is TGCGCCAGCAGCTTGGGGACAGGGGGTCAGCCCCAGCATTTT. Its protein product is CASSLGTGGQPQHF.